This section outlines one T cell receptor (beta chain) sequence together with its context. The CDR3 length is 15 residues. Trimming removed 0 bases at V and 5 bases at J, with 12 bases between. Germline V gives CDR1 MGHRA, CDR2 YSYEKL. Amplification used 60 Vbeta primers and 13 Jbeta primers. TCRdb keeps only in-frame clones here, not all; method: immunoSEQ multiplex PCR. The sample records some 59,000 clones, roughly 84% being singletons. This specimen belongs to a study of cytomegalovirus exposure and HLA in healthy donors. This TCR was recovered from a woman between 18 and 29 years old in good health and CMV-seronegative. Sequenced sample: PBMCs. V and J are TRBV4-1 and TRBJ2-3; a weak D match, TRBD2 (5 bases). The CDR3 DNA follows: TGCGCCAGCAGCCAAGAAGGCGGGTCAGGAGATACGCAGTATTTT. Protein sequence: CASSQEGGSGDTQYF.